One sample yielded the 9 T cell receptor beta chains listed below, sequenced in a study of CD8+CD57+ T cells in acquired aplastic anemia (dated by TCRdb to the late 2010s). The instrument was an Illumina HiSeq 2000. Genomic DNA was used as template for profiling of TCR beta VDJ combinations and CDR3 sequences. TCRdb reprocessing: public reads trimmed at Q25 with fastp, clones called with MiXCR, in-frame beta chains kept. Identical CDR3 proteins give one entry, which carries the most common genes and DNA. Within this sample are hundreds of thousands of distinct CDR3 sequences, with around 72% of them counted one time only. Of the sample, more than 3.5% is held by the ten largest clones. Specimen: sorted CD4+, CD8+, or CD8+CD57+ T cells (not recorded which) from PBMCs. The receptors come from a human donor in good health, serving as a control.

In its sample, this clonotype was seen a few times. The chain links TRBV14 to TRBJ2-7; D perhaps matches TRBD1 (5 bases). Germline V CDR1 and CDR2: SGHDN, FVKESK. V was clipped by 5 bases and J by 4 bases, with 9 bases between them. The CDR3 runs to 12 residues. The DNA for the CDR3 is TGTGCCAGCAGCTACGACAGTTACGAGCAGTACTTC. Its protein is CASSYDSYEQYF.

This chain connects TRBV2 to TRBJ2-7, with TRBD2 as a possible D gene (7 bases). Per the germline V gene, CDR1 is SNHLY and CDR2 is FYNNEI. The V gene lost 6 bases and the J gene lost 7 bases, with 22 bases spanning the gap. This CDR3 is 15 amino acids long. The CDR3 region has the DNA TGTGCCAGCAGCGAGCAGGGCGGGGGCGCCCGGGAGCAGTACTTC. Residues: CASSEQGGGAREQYF.

The rearrangement joins TRBV6-2 or TRBV6-3 to TRBJ2-3, with D possibly TRBD1 on 5 matching bases. The CDR3 has 14 residues. The V end was cut by 2 bases, the J end by 5 bases, with 11 bases between. The germline gives CDR1 MNHEY, CDR2 SVGEGT. CDR3 in DNA: TGTGCCAGCAGTTACGAGCAGGGCCAAGATACGCAGTATTTT. Protein sequence: CASSYEQGQDTQYF.

Points on this clonotype: One end of the junction fails to match germline, which may point to a read error. V is TRBV25-1 and J is TRBJ2-1; TRBD2 aligns across 8 bases. Germline V gene lookup returns CDR1 MGHDK and CDR2 SYGVNS. CDR3 length: 13 residues. The CDR3 DNA reads TGCGCCAGCTCTCGGGGGGGGCGGAATGAGCCGTTCTTC. Protein sequence: CASSRGGRNEPFF.

In this sample, this clonotype turned up a few times. The chain carries TRBV5-4 and TRBJ2-5; no definite D call. V was shortened by 0 bases and J by 2 bases, with 11 bases between the two germline ends. Germline loops: CDR1 SGHNT, CDR2 YYREEE (reference sequence). The CDR3 has 15 residues. CDR3 DNA: TGTGCCAGCAGCTTGGTCCCGGATCCTCAAGAGACCCAGTACTTC. It codes for CASSLVPDPQETQYF.

There are many counts of this clonotype. This chain uses TRBV6-6 with TRBJ1-1, with D tentatively TRBD1 (5 bases). Trimming shortened V by 6 bases and J by 1 base, and 9 bases separated the two germline ends. Germline V gives CDR1 MNHNY, CDR2 SVGAGI (reference sequence). The CDR3 loop spans 13 amino acids. The CDR3 sequence is CASRRDRNTEAFF. CDR3 DNA sequence: TGTGCCAGCAGACGCGACAGGAACACTGAAGCTTTCTTT.

This clonotype was seen a handful of times. J is TRBJ2-2 and V is TRBV9; 8 bases are a match to TRBD1. The CDR3 length is 16 residues. Germline lookup yields CDR1 SGDLS and CDR2 YYNGEE. V was pared by 3 bases and J by 8 bases, with 12 bases of the junction left unmatched. The chain's CDR3 is CASSGSGTGHGGELFF. CDR3 nucleotides: TGTGCCAGCAGCGGATCCGGGACAGGTCATGGGGGGGAGCTGTTTTTT.

This clonotype was counted once. V usage is TRBV15 and J usage is TRBJ1-6, with 8 bases identical to TRBD1. CDR1 LNHNV and CDR2 YYDKDF come from the germline V gene (reference sequence). The V and J ends lost 10 bases and 18 bases, in that order; junction bases with no gene match: 26. CDR3 size: 16 residues. The CDR3: CASIRDRGSYTSCPHF. The DNA for the CDR3 is TGTGCCAGCATCCGCGACAGGGGTTCCTATACCTCATGCCCCCACTTT.

The chain combines TRBV20-1 with TRBJ1-6, with 8 bases aligning to TRBD1. Looked up from germline, CDR1 is DFQATT and CDR2 is SNEGSKA (reference sequence). The junction had 10 bases not matched to a gene; V was cut back by 4 bases and J by 11 bases. The CDR3 consists of 14 residues. DNA of the CDR3: TGCAGTGCTATAAACCCTCCGGGACAGGCACCCCTCCACTTT. It translates to CSAINPPGQAPLHF.